Listed below are T cell receptor beta chains from one sample, sequenced in a study of early T cells in non-severe SARS-CoV-2 infection. TCRdb reprocessed the 5' RACE reads via MiXCR and lists one record per CDR3 protein. The sample has roughly 53,000 distinct CDR3 sequences, 7.5% to 9% seen once. The source material was whole blood, sampled at baseline. Every receptor here comes from an adult who was a healthcare worker with PCR-confirmed SARS-CoV-2 infection or an uninfected control (not recorded which). Both conserved end residues are part of each CDR3. D genes are given only for firm matches. Some rows have no size entry. The others give once, few or many, or a class for an expanded clone.

CDR3 protein,CDR3 DNA,V gene,J gene,clone size,D gene
CSVEGWVKNTEAFF,TGCAGCGTCGAGGGCTGGGTGAAGAACACTGAAGCTTTCTTT,TRBV29-1,TRBJ1-1,few,NA
CASSLDPGRQGDTDTQYF,TGTGCCAGCAGCTTAGATCCGGGGAGGCAGGGGGACACAGATACGCAGTATTTT,TRBV11-2,TRBJ2-3,NA,NA
CSARAPGQGGTGELFF,TGCAGTGCTAGAGCGCCGGGACAGGGAGGCACCGGGGAGCTGTTTTTT,TRBV20-1,TRBJ2-2,many,TRBD1
CASTRLPPYNEQFF,TGTGCCAGCACGAGACTACCACCCTACAATGAGCAGTTCTTC,TRBV28,TRBJ2-1,NA,NA
CASSLGPADSYEQYF,TGCGCCAGCAGCTTGGGGCCAGCGGACTCCTACGAGCAGTACTTC,TRBV5-1,TRBJ2-7,NA,NA
CASSLLGDFPNEQFF,TGCGCCAGCAGCTTGTTGGGGGACTTCCCCAATGAGCAGTTCTTC,TRBV5-1,TRBJ2-1,NA,NA
CASSETGGYGYTF,TGTGCCAGCAGTGAGACAGGGGGCTATGGCTACACCTTC,TRBV14,TRBJ1-2,NA,TRBD1
CASSIGRVYYSNQPQHF,TGTGCCAGTAGTATTGGCAGGGTCTATTATAGCAATCAGCCCCAGCATTTT,TRBV19,TRBJ1-5,few,NA
CASSIGAAGWTQYF,TGTGCCAGCAGTATCGGGGCAGCCGGTTGGACCCAGTACTTC,TRBV28,TRBJ2-5,many,NA
CASSTPGTGQETQYF,TGTGCCAGTAGTACCCCCGGGACAGGTCAGGAGACCCAGTACTTC,TRBV19,TRBJ2-5,few,TRBD1
CASSLAPGVGTDTQYF,TGTGCCAGCAGCTTAGCCCCGGGAGTGGGCACAGATACGCAGTATTTT,TRBV11-3,TRBJ2-3,few,NA
CASSLAPLTNEQFF,TGTGCCAGCAGCTTGGCCCCACTAACTAATGAGCAGTTCTTC,TRBV5-8,TRBJ2-1,NA,NA
CASSTGTGGTEAFF,TGCGCCAGCAGCACTGGGACGGGTGGCACTGAAGCTTTCTTT,TRBV5-1,TRBJ1-1,many,NA
CASSVRDGTYEQYF,TGTGCCAGCAGCGTAAGGGACGGAACCTACGAGCAGTACTTC,TRBV9,TRBJ2-7,NA,NA
CSVECRRDFSEQYF,TGCAGCGTTGAATGCCGCCGGGACTTCAGCGAGCAGTACTTC,TRBV29-1,TRBJ2-7,few,NA
CASTLQGSNTEAFF,TGCGCCAGCACCTTACAGGGGTCTAACACTGAAGCTTTCTTT,TRBV5-1,TRBJ1-1,few,TRBD1
CASSQDGGRRTKPGELFF,TGTGCCAGCAGCCAAGACGGTGGCAGACGAACAAAACCCGGGGAGCTGTTTTTT,TRBV3-1,TRBJ2-2,few,NA
CASSPRPGTLANTGELFF,TGTGCCAGCAGTCCACGACCGGGGACCCTCGCGAACACCGGGGAGCTGTTTTTT,TRBV6-5,TRBJ2-2,few,NA
CASSPLASRSQETQYF,TGTGCCAGCAGCCCCTTAGCTTCAAGATCACAAGAGACCCAGTACTTC,TRBV7-3,TRBJ2-5,NA,NA
CASSLGPMNTEAFF,TGTGCCAGCAGCTTAGGGCCCATGAACACTGAAGCTTTCTTT,TRBV7-8,TRBJ1-1,many,NA
CASSLSIAGTGELFF,TGTGCCAGCAGCTTATCTATAGCGGGCACCGGGGAGCTGTTTTTT,TRBV7-9,TRBJ2-2,many,TRBD2
CASPRTERGVTDTQYF,TGTGCCTCCCCGCGGACGGAGCGGGGGGTCACAGATACGCAGTATTTT,TRBV2,TRBJ2-3,few,TRBD2
CASSRGTGSGEKLFF,TGTGCCAGCAGCCGCGGGACAGGGTCTGGAGAAAAACTGTTTTTT,TRBV7-6,TRBJ1-4,many,TRBD1
CASRQRDRDYEQYF,TGTGCCAGCCGTCAAAGGGACAGGGACTACGAGCAGTACTTC,TRBV6-5,TRBJ2-7,few,TRBD1
CASIPDWVGDTQYF,TGTGCCAGCATCCCAGACTGGGTCGGGGATACGCAGTATTTT,TRBV5-8,TRBJ2-3,few,NA
CASSPGLMYEQYF,TGTGCCAGCAGCCCAGGCCTAATGTACGAGCAGTACTTC,TRBV5-5,TRBJ2-7,few,NA
CASSVGTGTEHNEQFF,TGTGCCAGCAGCGTAGGTACCGGGACAGAGCACAATGAGCAGTTCTTC,TRBV9,TRBJ2-1,NA,TRBD1
CASSPGPSSYEQYF,TGTGCCAGCAGCCCGGGCCCTAGCTCCTACGAGCAGTACTTC,TRBV21-1,TRBJ2-7,NA,NA
CAIRLTGNTEAFF,TGTGCCATCAGATTGACAGGGAACACTGAAGCTTTCTTT,TRBV10-3,TRBJ1-1,many,NA
CAISERAASNEQYF,TGTGCCATCAGTGAGAGGGCAGCGTCAAACGAGCAGTACTTC,TRBV10-3,TRBJ2-7,many,NA
CASSLASSYNEQFF,TGTGCCAGCAGTTTGGCTAGCTCCTACAATGAGCAGTTCTTC,TRBV12-3/TRBV12-4,TRBJ2-1,few,NA
CSVDGGNEQFF,TGCAGCGTCGATGGGGGGAATGAGCAGTTCTTC,TRBV29-1,TRBJ2-1,NA,NA
CASSKGQLEAFF,TGTGCCAGCAGCAAAGGACAGCTTGAAGCTTTCTTT,TRBV6-1,TRBJ1-1,NA,NA
CAISPSDSNVQETQYF,TGTGCCATCAGTCCTTCGGACAGTAACGTCCAAGAGACCCAGTACTTC,TRBV10-3,TRBJ2-5,NA,NA
CASSEPTGKGIYGYTF,TGCGCCAGCAGTGAGCCGACGGGAAAGGGCATCTATGGCTACACCTTC,TRBV10-2,TRBJ1-2,few,NA
CASSLRQGSSGANVLTF,TGTGCCAGCAGCTTAAGACAGGGAAGCTCTGGGGCCAACGTCCTGACTTTC,TRBV7-9,TRBJ2-6,few,TRBD1
CASSLEGLASEQFF,TGTGCCAGCAGCTTGGAGGGACTAGCGTCTGAGCAGTTCTTC,TRBV7-6,TRBJ2-1,NA,TRBD2
CATSRDLSGGYNEQFF,TGTGCCACCAGCAGGGACCTTAGCGGGGGTTACAATGAGCAGTTCTTC,TRBV15,TRBJ2-1,NA,TRBD2
CASSGLYEQYF,TGTGCCAGCAGTGGACTCTACGAGCAGTACTTC,TRBV2,TRBJ2-7,many,NA
CATRTGGRYGYTF,TGCGCCACCCGGACAGGGGGCAGGTATGGCTACACCTTC,TRBV5-1,TRBJ1-2,few,TRBD1
CASSDSGVTEAFF,TGTGCCAGCAGTGATTCCGGGGTAACTGAAGCTTTCTTT,TRBV6-1,TRBJ1-1,NA,NA
CASSWEPGGYGYTF,TGTGCCAGCAGTTGGGAACCGGGAGGCTATGGCTACACCTTC,TRBV27,TRBJ1-2,many,NA
CASSYRRGAPDEQYF,TGTGCCAGCAGTTACAGGCGGGGAGCTCCCGACGAGCAGTACTTC,TRBV6-6,TRBJ2-7,NA,NA
CASSLLGQPQHF,TGTGCCAGCAGCCTCCTGGGGCAGCCCCAGCATTTT,TRBV13,TRBJ1-5,many,NA
CASSLVLATYNEQFF,TGTGCCAGCAGCTTGGTCCTAGCGACTTACAATGAGCAGTTCTTC,TRBV11-3,TRBJ2-1,NA,NA
CASSYGLISGNTDTQYF,TGTGCCAGCAGTTACGGTTTGATTAGCGGGAACACAGATACGCAGTATTTT,TRBV6-6,TRBJ2-3,NA,TRBD2
CASSVSGGDGNTIYF,TGTGCCAGCAGCGTATCTGGAGGGGACGGAAACACCATATATTTT,TRBV9,TRBJ1-3,few,NA
CASSFLGTLGSNQPQHF,TGTGCCAGCAGTTTCCTAGGGACCCTAGGAAGCAATCAGCCCCAGCATTTT,TRBV28,TRBJ1-5,NA,NA
CASSWTGGREKLFF,TGTGCCAGCAGTTGGACAGGGGGCAGGGAAAAACTGTTTTTT,TRBV12-3/TRBV12-4,TRBJ1-4,many,TRBD1
CASSLRLLGYEQYF,TGTGCCAGCAGTTTGAGGCTGTTGGGATACGAGCAGTACTTC,TRBV12-3/TRBV12-4,TRBJ2-7,few,NA
CASSLSGGRETQYF,TGTGCCAGCAGCCTTTCGGGGGGGCGAGAGACCCAGTACTTC,TRBV7-6,TRBJ2-5,few,TRBD2